This entry features one TCR beta chain sequence. The sample originates from a study of blood T cell repertoires in COVID-19. About the study: Collection of acute and convalescent COVID-19 samples took place in the United States, Italy and Spain.

The study assigned cohorts using participant-reported clinical history. Donors of Cohort 3 who recovered were those that had two negative PCRs, clearance, or symptom resolution. As originally analysed: By means of reference gene primer amplification, nucleated cell counts were estimated. The protocol was immunoSEQ multiplex PCR, while the TCRdb copy is restricted to in-frame clones and leaves out a portion. The DNA gave D and trimming, while V, J and clone size come from that table. Of some 490,000 clones listed, approximately 86% are singletons. The CDR3 totals 15 residues. From germline, CDR1 is MNHEY and CDR2 SVGAGI. The ends lost 7 bases at V and 5 bases at J; junction bases unmatched: 13.

The sequencing input was PBMCs or T cells enriched from blood (not recorded which). This TCR came from a woman aged 60-75 years who had recovered from COVID-19. This rearrangement joins TRBV6-5 to TRBJ2-7, with 8 bases identical to TRBD2. CDR3 region: CASNTAGAGADEQYF. CDR3 DNA: TGTGCCAGCAATACAGCGGGGGCCGGAGCTGACGAGCAGTACTTC.